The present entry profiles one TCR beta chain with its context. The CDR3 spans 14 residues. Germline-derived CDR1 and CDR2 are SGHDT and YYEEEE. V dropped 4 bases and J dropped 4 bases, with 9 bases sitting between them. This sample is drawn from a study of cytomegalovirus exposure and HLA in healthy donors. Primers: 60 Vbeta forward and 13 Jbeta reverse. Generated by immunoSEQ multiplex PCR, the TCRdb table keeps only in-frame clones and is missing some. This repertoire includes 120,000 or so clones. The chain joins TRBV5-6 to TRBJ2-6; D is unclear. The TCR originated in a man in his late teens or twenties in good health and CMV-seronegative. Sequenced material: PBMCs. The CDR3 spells CASSQLPGANVLTF. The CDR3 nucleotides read TGTGCCAGCAGCCAACTGCCCGGGGCCAACGTCCTGACTTTC.